Listed below are T cell receptor beta chains from one sample, sequenced in a study of sequential checkpoint blockade in melanoma. The data were produced by immunoSEQ multiplex PCR, yet TCRdb's version contains in-frame clones alone and is incomplete. The table shows about 21,000 clones, with 65% to 85% occurring only once. The input for sequencing was CD8+ T cells sorted from blood (inferred from file names), taken from a patient given nivolumab and ipilimumab in sequence. The receptors originated from a human donor with melanoma. Both conserved end residues are part of each CDR3. D genes are given only for firm matches. Some rows mark clone size as missing; the rest say once, few, many or name a class of expanded clone.

>NA|TRBD2|TRBJ2-3|TRBV5-4
CASRSLAGITDTQYF
TGTGCCAGCAGATCACTAGCGGGGATCACAGATACGCAGTATTTT
>few|NA|TRBJ1-2|TRBV7-9
CASSPQGGLDYGYTF
TGTGCCAGCAGCCCTCAGGGTGGTTTAGACTATGGCTACACCTTC
>NA|NA|TRBJ1-1|TRBV29-1
CSGGQNTEAFF
TGCAGCGGAGGACAGAACACTGAAGCTTTCTTT
>NA|TRBD1|TRBJ1-4|TRBV7-9
CASSFARDRVLNEKLFF
TGTGCCAGCAGCTTCGCCCGGGACAGGGTGCTTAATGAAAAACTGTTTTTT
>NA|NA|TRBJ2-7|TRBV28
CATQGAYDYEQYF
TGTGCCACTCAAGGGGCGTATGACTACGAGCAGTACTTC
>few|TRBD1|TRBJ2-1|TRBV6-6
CASSSPGQGRNEQFF
TGTGCCAGCAGTTCGCCGGGACAGGGCCGGAATGAGCAGTTCTTC
>NA|TRBD2|TRBJ2-7|TRBV4-1
CASSQTAGASSYEQYF
TGCGCCAGCAGCCAAACGGCGGGAGCCAGCTCCTACGAGCAGTACTTC
>NA|NA|TRBJ1-6|TRBV28
CASSLPGLFNSPLHF
TGTGCCAGCAGTTTGCCAGGGCTGTTTAATTCACCCCTCCACTTT
>once|NA|TRBJ2-5|TRBV21-1
CASSGRQGWETQYF
TGTGCCAGCAGCGGTAGGCAGGGTTGGGAGACCCAGTACTTC
>NA|NA|TRBJ2-7|TRBV11-2
CASSLGAGAYDEQYF
TGTGCCAGCAGCTTAGGGGCAGGGGCATACGACGAGCAGTACTTC
>NA|TRBD2|TRBJ2-1|TRBV7-9
CASNGRRTSGVLHNEQFF
TGTGCCAGCAACGGACGAAGGACTAGCGGGGTACTACACAATGAGCAGTTCTTC
>NA|NA|TRBJ2-5|TRBV30
CAWSVKMGAETQYF
TGTGCCTGGAGTGTAAAGATGGGGGCGGAGACCCAGTACTTC
>NA|TRBD2|TRBJ2-7|TRBV13
CASSSFSGSQYEQYF
TGTGCCAGCAGCTCTTTTAGCGGGTCTCAATACGAGCAGTACTTC
>NA|NA|TRBJ2-7|TRBV7-9
CASSFPRRAGEQYF
TGTGCCAGCAGCTTCCCCCGCAGGGCCGGTGAGCAGTACTTC
>once|NA|TRBJ2-7|TRBV10-3
CAISDPGVSYEQYF
TGTGCCATCAGTGACCCGGGAGTCTCCTACGAGCAGTACTTC
>NA|TRBD2|TRBJ2-2|TRBV10-2
CASQTSGRAYSGELFF
TGCGCCAGCCAGACTAGCGGGAGGGCCTATTCCGGGGAGCTGTTTTTT
>NA|NA|TRBJ2-3|TRBV5-8
CASSLEGRVLTDTQYF
TGTGCCAGCAGCTTGGAGGGCAGGGTTTTGACAGATACGCAGTATTTT
>NA|NA|TRBJ1-2|TRBV18
CASSPPGGIYGYTF
TGTGCCAGCTCCCCCCCGGGGGGAATCTATGGCTACACCTTC
>NA|TRBD1|TRBJ2-7|TRBV27
CASSSLQGAYEQYF
TGTGCCAGCAGTTCCTTACAGGGGGCCTACGAGCAGTACTTC
>NA|TRBD1|TRBJ1-6|TRBV6-5
CASRPSQGTLSPLHF
TGTGCCAGCAGACCCTCACAGGGGACCCTTTCACCCCTCCACTTT
>once|NA|TRBJ2-2|TRBV13
CASSAGGSGELFF
TGTGCCAGCAGCGCGGGCGGTTCCGGGGAGCTGTTTTTT
>NA|TRBD1|TRBJ2-7|TRBV15
CATSQGTGADYEQYF
TGTGCCACCAGCCAGGGTACAGGGGCGGACTACGAGCAGTACTTC
>NA|TRBD1|TRBJ1-2|TRBV6-1
CASSEGTGGGYGYTF
TGTGCCAGCAGTGAAGGGACAGGGGGCGGCTATGGCTACACCTTC
>medium-sized|NA|TRBJ1-5|TRBV30
CAWSEGAGWPQHF
TGTGCCTGGAGTGAGGGAGCGGGGTGGCCCCAGCATTTT
>NA|TRBD2|TRBJ2-1|TRBV6-5
CASSLTSGGVEQFF
TGTGCCAGCAGTCTCACTAGCGGGGGGGTGGAGCAGTTCTTC
>once|NA|TRBJ1-2|TRBV5-6
CASSFLSGYGYTF
TGTGCCAGCAGCTTCCTTTCAGGGTACGGCTACACCTTC
>NA|NA|TRBJ1-5|TRBV9
CASSVVEVGPQHF
TGTGCCAGCAGCGTAGTTGAAGTCGGGCCCCAGCATTTT
>NA|TRBD2|TRBJ2-3|TRBV7-2
CASSPGLASDTQYF
TGTGCCAGCAGCCCTGGACTAGCCTCCGATACGCAGTATTTT
>once|NA|TRBJ1-2|TRBV19
CASSTLTQGFFYGYTF
TGTGCCAGTAGTACACTTACACAGGGTTTCTTCTATGGCTACACCTTC
>NA|NA|TRBJ1-2|TRBV6-1
CASSSSDYGYTF
TGTGCCAGCAGTTCATCAGACTATGGCTACACCTTC